This T cell receptor (beta chain) was found in a study of blood T cells in healthy people across ages. Study observations and caveats: Roughly linear age-related decline in beta diversity appeared, significant by age about 37. CMV infection status of these donors was not known.

With a J-beta primer mix and a sample-barcoded 5' primer, a second PCR ran 7 to 11 cycles. Each cDNA molecule received a tag from a template-switch adaptor that had 12 random nucleotides. TCRdb passed the 5' RACE reads through MiXCR, listing each CDR3 protein once. In the table there are over 700,000 distinct CDR3 sequences, 50% to 65% of which are singletons. Comments on this clonotype: The antigen remains unidentified.

The germline CDR1 and CDR2 sequences are DFQATT and SNEGSKA (reference sequence). The CDR3 has 17 amino acids. Trimming took 3 bases from V and 7 from J, leaving 27 bases between them. This rearrangement joins TRBV20-1 to TRBJ1-2; TRBD1 is a possible D gene (6 bases). Sequencing was performed on blood. This TCR came from an elderly man in good health. CDR3 in DNA: TGCAGTGCTAGTGCGGAAACGGGGGGCGCCTCGAGGGGTGGCTACACCTTC. Translated, it gives CSASAETGGASRGGYTF.